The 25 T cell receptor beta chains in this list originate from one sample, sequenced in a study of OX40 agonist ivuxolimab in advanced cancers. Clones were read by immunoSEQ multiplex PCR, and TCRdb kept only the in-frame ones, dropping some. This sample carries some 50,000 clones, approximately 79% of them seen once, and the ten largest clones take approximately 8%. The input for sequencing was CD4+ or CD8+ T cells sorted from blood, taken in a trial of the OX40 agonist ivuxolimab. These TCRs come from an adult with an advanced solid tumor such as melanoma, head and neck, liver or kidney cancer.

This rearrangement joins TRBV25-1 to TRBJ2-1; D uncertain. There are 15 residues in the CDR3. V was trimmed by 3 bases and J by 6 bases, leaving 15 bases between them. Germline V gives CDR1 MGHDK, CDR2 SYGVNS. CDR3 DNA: TGTGCCAGCAGTGATGGCGCTGGGTGGGCCAATGAGCAGTTCTTC. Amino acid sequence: CASSDGAGWANEQFF.

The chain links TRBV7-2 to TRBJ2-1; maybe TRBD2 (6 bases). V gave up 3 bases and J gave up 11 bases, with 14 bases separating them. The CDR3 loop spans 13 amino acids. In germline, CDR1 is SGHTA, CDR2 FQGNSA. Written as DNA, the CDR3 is TGTGCCAGCAGCTTGGAAAATAGCGGTAAGCAGTTCTTC. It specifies CASSLENSGKQFF.

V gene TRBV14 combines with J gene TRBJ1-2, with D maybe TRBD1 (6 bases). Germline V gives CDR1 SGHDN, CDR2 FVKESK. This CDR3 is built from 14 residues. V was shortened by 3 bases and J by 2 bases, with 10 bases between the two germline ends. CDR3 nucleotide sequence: TGTGCCAGCAGCCATGGACAGATAAACTATGGCTACACCTTC. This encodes CASSHGQINYGYTF.

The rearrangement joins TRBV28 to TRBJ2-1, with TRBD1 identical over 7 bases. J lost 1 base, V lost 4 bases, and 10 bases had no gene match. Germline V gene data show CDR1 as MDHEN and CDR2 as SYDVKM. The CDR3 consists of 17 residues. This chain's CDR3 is CASSSLDRAKSYNEQFF. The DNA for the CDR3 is TGTGCCAGCAGTTCCCTCGACAGGGCGAAGTCCTACAATGAGCAGTTCTTC.

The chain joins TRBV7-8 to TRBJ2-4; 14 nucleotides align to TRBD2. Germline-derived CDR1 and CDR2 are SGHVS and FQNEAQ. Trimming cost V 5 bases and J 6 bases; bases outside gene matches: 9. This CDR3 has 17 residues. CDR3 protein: CASSRRLAGGVGNIQYF. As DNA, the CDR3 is TGTGCCAGCAGCCGCCGACTAGCGGGAGGGGTTGGAAACATTCAGTACTTC.

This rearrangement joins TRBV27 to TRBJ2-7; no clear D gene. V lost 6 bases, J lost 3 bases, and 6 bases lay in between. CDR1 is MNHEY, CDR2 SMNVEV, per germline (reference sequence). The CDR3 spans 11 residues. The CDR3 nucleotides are TGTGCCAGCAGCTACCACTACGAGCAGTACTTC. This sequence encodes CASSYHYEQYF.

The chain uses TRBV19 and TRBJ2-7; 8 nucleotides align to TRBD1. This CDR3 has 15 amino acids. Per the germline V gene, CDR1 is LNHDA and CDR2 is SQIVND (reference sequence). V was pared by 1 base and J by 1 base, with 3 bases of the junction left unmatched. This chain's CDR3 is CASSIAGQGSYEQYF. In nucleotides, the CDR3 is TGTGCCAGTAGTATAGCCGGACAGGGTTCCTACGAGCAGTACTTC.

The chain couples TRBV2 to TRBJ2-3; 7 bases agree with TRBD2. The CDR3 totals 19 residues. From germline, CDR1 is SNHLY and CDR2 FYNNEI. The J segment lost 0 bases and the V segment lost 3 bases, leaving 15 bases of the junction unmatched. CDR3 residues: CASSDSMAGAQTSTDTQYF. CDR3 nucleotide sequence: TGTGCCAGCAGTGATTCTATGGCGGGAGCCCAGACTAGCACAGATACGCAGTATTTT. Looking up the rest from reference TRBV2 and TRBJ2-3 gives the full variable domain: EPEVTQTPSHQVTQMGQEVILRCVPISNHLYFYWYRQILGQKVEFLVSFYNNEISEKSEIFDDQFSVERPDGSNFTLKIRSTKLEDSAMYFCASSDSMAGAQTSTDTQYFGPGTRLTVL.

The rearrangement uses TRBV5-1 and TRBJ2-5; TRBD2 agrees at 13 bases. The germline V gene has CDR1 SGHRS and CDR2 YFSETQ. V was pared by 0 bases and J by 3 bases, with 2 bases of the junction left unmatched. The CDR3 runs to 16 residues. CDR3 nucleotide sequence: TGCGCCAGCAGCTTGGCACTAGCGGGAGGGGAAGAGACCCAGTACTTC. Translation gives CASSLALAGGEETQYF.

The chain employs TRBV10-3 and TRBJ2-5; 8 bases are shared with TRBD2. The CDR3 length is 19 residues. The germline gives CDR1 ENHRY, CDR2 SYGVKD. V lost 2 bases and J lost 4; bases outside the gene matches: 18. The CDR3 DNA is TGTGCCATCAGTGAGGATGTTCGGACTAGCACCCAGGAGACAGAGACCCAGTACTTC. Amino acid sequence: CAISEDVRTSTQETETQYF.

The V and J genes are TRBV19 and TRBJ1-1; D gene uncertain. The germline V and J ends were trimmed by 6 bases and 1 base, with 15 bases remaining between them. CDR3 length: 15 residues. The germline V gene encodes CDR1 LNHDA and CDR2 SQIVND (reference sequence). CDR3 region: CASRTPEGANTEAFF. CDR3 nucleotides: TGTGCCAGTAGAACACCTGAAGGAGCGAACACTGAAGCTTTCTTT. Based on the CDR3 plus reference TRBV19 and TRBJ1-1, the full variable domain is DGGITQSPKYLFRKEGQNVTLSCEQNLNHDAMYWYRQDPGQGLRLIYYSQIVNDFQKGDIAEGYSVSREKKESFPLTVTSAQKNPTAFYLCASRTPEGANTEAFFGQGTRLTVV.

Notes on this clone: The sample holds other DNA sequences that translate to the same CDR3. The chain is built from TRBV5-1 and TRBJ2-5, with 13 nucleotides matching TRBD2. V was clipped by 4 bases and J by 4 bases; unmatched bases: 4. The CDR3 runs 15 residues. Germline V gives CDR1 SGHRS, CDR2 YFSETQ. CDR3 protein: CASSGLAGARETQYF. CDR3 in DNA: TGCGCCAGCAGCGGACTAGCGGGAGCCAGAGAGACCCAGTACTTC. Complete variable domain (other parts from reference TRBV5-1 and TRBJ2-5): KAGVTQTPRYLIKTRGQQVTLSCSPISGHRSVSWYQQTPGQGLQFLFEYFSETQRNKGNFPGRFSGRQFSNSRSEMNVSTLELGDSALYLCASSGLAGARETQYFGPGTRLLVL.

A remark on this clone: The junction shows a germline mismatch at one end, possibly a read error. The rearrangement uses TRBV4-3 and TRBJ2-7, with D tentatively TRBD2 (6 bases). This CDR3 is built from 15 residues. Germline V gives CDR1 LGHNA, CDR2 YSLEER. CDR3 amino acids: CASGQLAGGPYEQYF. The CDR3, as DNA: TGCGCCAGCGGCCAACTAGCAGGTGGACCCTACGAGCAGTACTTC.

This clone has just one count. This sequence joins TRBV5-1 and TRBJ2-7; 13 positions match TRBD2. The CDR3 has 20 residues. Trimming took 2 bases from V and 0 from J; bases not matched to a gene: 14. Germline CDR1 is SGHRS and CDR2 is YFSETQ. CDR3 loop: CASSLRPELAGGHSSYEQYF. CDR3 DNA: TGCGCCAGCAGCTTAAGGCCGGAACTAGCGGGAGGGCATAGCTCCTACGAGCAGTACTTC.

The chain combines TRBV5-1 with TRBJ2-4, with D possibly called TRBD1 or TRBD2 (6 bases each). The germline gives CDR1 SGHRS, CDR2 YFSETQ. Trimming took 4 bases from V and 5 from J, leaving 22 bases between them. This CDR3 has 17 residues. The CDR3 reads CASSLGGWGLNQNIQYF. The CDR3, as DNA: TGCGCCAGCAGCCTGGGAGGTTGGGGGCTTAACCAAAACATTCAGTACTTC.

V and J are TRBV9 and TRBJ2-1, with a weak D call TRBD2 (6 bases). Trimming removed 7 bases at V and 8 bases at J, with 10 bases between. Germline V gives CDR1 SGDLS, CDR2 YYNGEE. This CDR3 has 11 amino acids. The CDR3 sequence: CASGGEDEQFF. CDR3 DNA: TGTGCCAGCGGAGGGGAGGATGAGCAGTTCTTC.

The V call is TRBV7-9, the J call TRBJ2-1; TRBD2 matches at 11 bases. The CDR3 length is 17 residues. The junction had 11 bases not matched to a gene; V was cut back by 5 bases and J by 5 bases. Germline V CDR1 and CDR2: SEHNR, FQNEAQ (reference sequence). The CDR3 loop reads CASSRTLGLAGDNEQFF. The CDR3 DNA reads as TGTGCCAGCAGCAGGACACTCGGACTAGCGGGTGACAATGAGCAGTTCTTC.

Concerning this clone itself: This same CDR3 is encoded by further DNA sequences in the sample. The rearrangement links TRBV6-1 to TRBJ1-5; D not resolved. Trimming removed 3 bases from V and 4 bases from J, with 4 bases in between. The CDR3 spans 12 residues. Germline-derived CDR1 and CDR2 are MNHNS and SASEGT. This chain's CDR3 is CASSERNQPQHF. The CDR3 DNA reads TGTGCCAGCAGTGAGAGAAATCAGCCCCAGCATTTT.

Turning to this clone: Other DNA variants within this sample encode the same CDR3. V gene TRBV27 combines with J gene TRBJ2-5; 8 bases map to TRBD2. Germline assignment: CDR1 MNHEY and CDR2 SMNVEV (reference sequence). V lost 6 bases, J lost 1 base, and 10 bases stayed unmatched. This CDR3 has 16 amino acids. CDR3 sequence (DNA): TGTGCCAGCAGCCTTACGGGGCGGGGGGTCCAAGAGACCCAGTACTTC. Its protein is CASSLTGRGVQETQYF.

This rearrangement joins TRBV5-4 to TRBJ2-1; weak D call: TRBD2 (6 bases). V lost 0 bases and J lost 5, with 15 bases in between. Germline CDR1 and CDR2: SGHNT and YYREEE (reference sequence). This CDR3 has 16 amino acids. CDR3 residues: CASSLVASGVNNEQFF. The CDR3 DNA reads TGTGCCAGCAGCTTGGTTGCGTCGGGGGTTAACAATGAGCAGTTCTTC.

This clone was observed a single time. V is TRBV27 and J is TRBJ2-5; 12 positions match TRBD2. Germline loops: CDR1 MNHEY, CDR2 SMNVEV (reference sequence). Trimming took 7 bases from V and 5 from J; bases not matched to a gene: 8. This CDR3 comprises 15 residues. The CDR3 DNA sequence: TGTGCCAGCACCCGGACTAGCGGGGCTTCGGAGACCCAGTACTTC. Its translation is CASTRTSGASETQYF.

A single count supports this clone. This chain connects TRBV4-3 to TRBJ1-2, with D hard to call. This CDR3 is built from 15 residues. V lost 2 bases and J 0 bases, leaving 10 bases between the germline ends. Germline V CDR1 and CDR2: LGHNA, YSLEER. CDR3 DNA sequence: TGCGCCAGCAGCCAACAGGACGGTGCTAACTATGGCTACACCTTC. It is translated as CASSQQDGANYGYTF.

The CDR3 sequence is CASSENGVETQYF. The CDR3 DNA follows: TGTGCCAGCAGTGAAAACGGGGTTGAGACCCAGTACTTC. The chain recombines TRBV2 with TRBJ2-5; TRBD2 might be the D (5 bases). Trimming removed 2 bases from V and 5 bases from J, with 9 bases in between. CDR1 and CDR2 from the germline V gene are SNHLY and FYNNEI. The CDR3 is 13 amino acids.

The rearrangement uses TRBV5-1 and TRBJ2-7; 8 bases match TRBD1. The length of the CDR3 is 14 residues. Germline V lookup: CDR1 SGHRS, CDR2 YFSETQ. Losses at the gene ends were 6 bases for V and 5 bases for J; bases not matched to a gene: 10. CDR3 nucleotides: TGCGCCAGCAAAGAGCAGGGGGCGAGGAACGAGCAGTACTTC. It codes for CASKEQGARNEQYF.

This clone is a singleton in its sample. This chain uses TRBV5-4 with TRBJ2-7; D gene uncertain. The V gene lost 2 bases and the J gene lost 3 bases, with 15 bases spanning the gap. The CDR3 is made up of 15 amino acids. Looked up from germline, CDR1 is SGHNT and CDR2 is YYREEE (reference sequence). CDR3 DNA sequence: TGTGCCAGCAGCTTACTCAACGCCGGATACTACGAGCAGTACTTC. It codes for CASSLLNAGYYEQYF.